The 20 T cell receptor beta chains below come from one sample, sequenced in a study of cytomegalovirus exposure and HLA in healthy donors. The data were produced by immunoSEQ multiplex PCR, yet TCRdb's version contains in-frame clones alone and is incomplete. The table includes 150,000 to 200,000 clones, about 81% detected once. Sequences were obtained from PBMCs. These receptors were obtained from a woman aged 30 to 39 in good health and CMV-seronegative.

V and J are TRBV10-3 and TRBJ1-5; D ambiguous. Germline assignment: CDR1 ENHRY and CDR2 SYGVKD. This CDR3 has 15 amino acids. Deletions cut 6 bases from V and 6 bases from J, with 18 bases between. CDR3 residues: CAISGSDSGGQPQHF. In DNA form, the CDR3 reads TGTGCCATCAGCGGTTCGGACTCTGGAGGTCAGCCCCAGCATTTT.

This clone has just a few counts. The chain links TRBV6-1 to TRBJ2-1; 7 bases align to TRBD1. V dropped 2 bases and J dropped 6; count of bases not matched to a gene: 19. CDR3 length: 19 amino acids. Germline V gives CDR1 MNHNS, CDR2 SASEGT. The CDR3 protein is CASSETRFRTDHRGNEQFF. CDR3 coding DNA: TGTGCCAGCAGTGAAACGAGATTTCGAACGGACCACAGGGGCAATGAGCAGTTCTTC.

The J gene is TRBJ1-6, the V gene TRBV7-3; D possibly corresponds to TRBD1 (6 bases). Per the germline V gene, CDR1 is SGHTA and CDR2 is FQGTGA. Trimming took off 5 bases at V and 4 bases at J, with 15 bases between the two ends. The CDR3 runs to 16 residues. The CDR3 nucleotides read TGTGCCAGCAGCAGAAGACAGGCCGGTTATAATTCACCCCTCCACTTT. Its protein is CASSRRQAGYNSPLHF.

V gene TRBV5-6 combines with J gene TRBJ1-1, with D possibly matching TRBD1 (6 bases). Looked up from germline, CDR1 is SGHDT and CDR2 is YYEEEE. V lost 1 base to trimming and J lost 1 base, with 11 bases between them. The CDR3 has 15 residues. CDR3 in amino acids: CASSLLQGPNTEAFF. The CDR3 nucleotides read TGTGCCAGCAGCTTGTTACAGGGTCCGAACACTGAAGCTTTCTTT.

The rearrangement links TRBV4-1 to TRBJ2-1; tentatively, D is TRBD2 (6 bases). V lost 4 bases and J lost 5, with 24 bases in between. The germline V gene encodes CDR1 MGHRA and CDR2 YSYEKL. The CDR3 totals 18 residues. This CDR3 is CASSRDIGAGPTNNEQFF. The CDR3 region has the DNA TGCGCCAGCAGCCGGGATATAGGGGCGGGGCCCACAAACAATGAGCAGTTCTTC.

This clone occurred a few times. This rearrangement joins TRBV28 to TRBJ2-7; D may be TRBD1 (6 bases). CDR1 and CDR2 (germline): MDHEN, SYDVKM. The CDR3 is made up of 16 amino acids. V was shortened by 5 bases and J by 1 base, with 18 bases between the two germline ends. CDR3 nucleotides: TGTGCCAGCAGTCCGATGGGGGCGACACTGTCCTACGAGCAGTACTTC. It codes for CASSPMGATLSYEQYF.

In the case of this clone: Distinct nucleotide sequences in the sample also encode this CDR3. The chain carries TRBV6-6 and TRBJ1-2; 8 bases fit TRBD1. Trimming removed 5 bases from V and 3 bases from J; junction bases left unmatched: 2. Germline V lookup: CDR1 MNHNY, CDR2 SVGAGI (reference sequence). There are 13 residues in the CDR3. CDR3 sequence (DNA): TGTGCCAGCAGTCCGACAGGGGACTATGGCTACACCTTC. Protein product: CASSPTGDYGYTF.

The chain is built from TRBV27 and TRBJ1-4; D is unclear. The V and J ends lost 7 bases and 8 bases respectively, with 8 bases between them. Germline V gives CDR1 MNHEY, CDR2 SMNVEV (reference sequence). The CDR3 length is 11 residues. CDR3 nucleotide sequence: TGTGCCAGCAAACGGGAGGAAAAACTGTTTTTT. It translates to CASKREEKLFF.

J is TRBJ1-3 and V is TRBV28, with D unclear. V gave up 3 bases and J gave up 3 bases, with 15 bases separating them. CDR3 length: 16 amino acids. Germline lookup yields CDR1 MDHEN and CDR2 SYDVKM. The CDR3 sequence: CASSFRTVVSGNTIYF. The CDR3 DNA is TGTGCCAGCAGTTTCCGCACAGTCGTAAGTGGAAACACCATATATTTT.

The chain couples TRBV18 to TRBJ2-3; D unresolved. CDR3 length: 13 amino acids. Per the germline V gene, CDR1 is KGHSH and CDR2 is LQKENI. V was cut by 3 bases and J by 6 bases, with 10 bases left in between. Written as DNA, the CDR3 is TGTGCCAGCTCACCCCAAGGAGCCGATACGCAGTATTTT. Translated: CASSPQGADTQYF.

The rearrangement links TRBV30 to TRBJ2-3; a weak D match, TRBD2 (7 bases). Trimming took 2 bases from V and 3 from J, leaving 9 bases between them. Germline V CDR1 and CDR2: GTSNPN, SVGIG (reference sequence). This CDR3 is 13 amino acids long. CDR3 coding DNA: TGTGCCTGGAGTAAGGGGGGGACAGATACGCAGTATTTT. Translating gives CAWSKGGTDTQYF.

J is TRBJ1-2 and V is TRBV6-1; possibly TRBD1 for D (6 bases). Germline CDR1 and CDR2: MNHNS and SASEGT. Deletions cut 5 bases from V and 2 bases from J, with 12 bases between. The CDR3 is made up of 14 amino acids. In DNA form, the CDR3 reads TGTGCCAGCAGTCGGACCAGGGGAAACTATGGCTACACCTTC. It is translated as CASSRTRGNYGYTF.

The chain recombines TRBV10-3 with TRBJ2-1; TRBD2 agrees at 7 bases. CDR1 is ENHRY, CDR2 SYGVKD, per germline. V was pared by 4 bases and J by 7 bases, with 10 bases of the junction left unmatched. The CDR3 is 15 residues long. CDR3 sequence: CAISARTGGGNEQFF. The CDR3 nucleotides are TGTGCCATCAGTGCAAGGACTGGCGGGGGAAATGAGCAGTTCTTC.

The J gene is TRBJ1-1, the V gene TRBV19; 9 bases line up with TRBD1. V lost 9 bases and J lost 6; bases outside the gene matches: 8. Germline V lookup: CDR1 LNHDA, CDR2 SQIVND (reference sequence). CDR3 length equals 13 residues. CDR3 sequence reads: CASIDRGWAEAFF. The CDR3 coding sequence is TGTGCCAGCATTGACAGGGGGTGGGCTGAAGCTTTCTTT.

The J gene is TRBJ2-7, the V gene TRBV5-1; 9 positions match TRBD1. Losses at the gene ends were 3 bases for V and 5 bases for J; bases not matched to a gene: 6. CDR1 and CDR2 from the germline V gene are SGHRS and YFSETQ. The CDR3 loop spans 14 amino acids. This CDR3 is CASSSGTGLDEQYF. The CDR3 DNA sequence: TGCGCCAGCAGCTCTGGGACAGGGCTCGACGAGCAGTACTTC.

This clone was seen once. Written as DNA, the CDR3 is TGTGCCAGCAGCCCAGGACTGCCATCCGACCCTGAAGCTTTCTTT. Translation gives CASSPGLPSDPEAFF. The V call is TRBV5-6, the J call TRBJ1-1; D is unclear. Trimming stripped 4 bases from V and 6 bases from J, with 19 bases between. The V gene's germline CDR1 is SGHDT and CDR2 YYEEEE. This CDR3 has 15 amino acids.

The chain carries TRBV27 and TRBJ1-2; D not resolved. Per the germline V gene, CDR1 is MNHEY and CDR2 is SMNVEV (reference sequence). This CDR3 has 14 residues. Trimming pared 2 bases from V and 6 bases from J, leaving 13 bases between. The DNA for the CDR3 is TGTGCCAGCAGTTTACGGGGTTATTATGATGGCTACACCTTC. Translating it yields CASSLRGYYDGYTF.

CDR3 nucleotide sequence: TGTGCCAGCAGTGATCCTAGCGGGAGGGCCCGCAATGAGCAGTTCTTC. Translated: CASSDPSGRARNEQFF. The chain uses TRBV2 and TRBJ2-1; 12 bases are shared with TRBD2. Germline V gene sequence: CDR1 SNHLY, CDR2 FYNNEI. Trimming at V came to 3 bases and at J to 6 bases, leaving 6 bases not matched to a gene. The CDR3 extends over 16 amino acids.

V is TRBV7-3 and J is TRBJ1-6; D is uncertain. The CDR3 contains 13 residues. Trimming took 2 bases from V and 8 from J, leaving 7 bases between them. Looked up from germline, CDR1 is SGHTA and CDR2 is FQGTGA. In nucleotides, the CDR3 is TGTGCCAGCAGCTTAGTCCTGTATTCACCCCTCCACTTT. Protein product: CASSLVLYSPLHF.

This clone is medium-sized. The chain carries TRBV6-5 and TRBJ1-5; unclear D gene. The CDR3 length is 13 residues. V gave up 4 bases and J gave up 4 bases, with 8 bases separating them. The germline V gene encodes CDR1 MNHEY and CDR2 SVGAGI. The CDR3 loop reads CASSLQQNQPQHF. For the CDR3, the DNA is TGTGCCAGCAGTTTACAGCAAAATCAGCCCCAGCATTTT.